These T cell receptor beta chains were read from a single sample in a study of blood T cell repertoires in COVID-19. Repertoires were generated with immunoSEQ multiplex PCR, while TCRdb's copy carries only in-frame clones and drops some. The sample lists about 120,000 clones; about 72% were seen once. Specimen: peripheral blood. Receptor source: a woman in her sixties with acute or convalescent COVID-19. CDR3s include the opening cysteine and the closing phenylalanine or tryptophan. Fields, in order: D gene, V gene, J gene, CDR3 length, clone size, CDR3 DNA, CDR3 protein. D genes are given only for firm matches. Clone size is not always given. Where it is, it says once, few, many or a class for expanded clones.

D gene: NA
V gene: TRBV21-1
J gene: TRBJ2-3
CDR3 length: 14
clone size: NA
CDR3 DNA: NA
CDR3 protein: CASVVGRGTDTQYF

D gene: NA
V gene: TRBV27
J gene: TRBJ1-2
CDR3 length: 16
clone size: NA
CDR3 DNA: TGTGCCAGCAGTATCAGCCCGGACAGAATAATATATGGCTACACCTTC
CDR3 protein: CASSISPDRIIYGYTF

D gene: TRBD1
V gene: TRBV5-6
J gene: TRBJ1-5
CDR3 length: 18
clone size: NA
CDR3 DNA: TGTGCCAGCAGCGCCTCGGGACAGGAATTTTATAGCAATCAGCCCCAGCATTTT
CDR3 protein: CASSASGQEFYSNQPQHF

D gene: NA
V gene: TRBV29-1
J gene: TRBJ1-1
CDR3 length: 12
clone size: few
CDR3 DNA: TGCAGCGCCGCGAGAGAGGGCACTGAAGCTTTCTTT
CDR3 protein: CSAAREGTEAFF

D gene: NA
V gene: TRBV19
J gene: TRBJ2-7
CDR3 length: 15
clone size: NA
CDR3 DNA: TGTGCCAGTACCATGAGGGCCCCAGGGGATCACGAGCAGTACTTC
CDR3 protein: CASTMRAPGDHEQYF

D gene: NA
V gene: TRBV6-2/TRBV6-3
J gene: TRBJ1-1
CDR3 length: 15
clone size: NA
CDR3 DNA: TGTGCCAGCAGTCCAACCGGACAGTTGAACACTGAAGCTTTCTTT
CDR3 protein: CASSPTGQLNTEAFF

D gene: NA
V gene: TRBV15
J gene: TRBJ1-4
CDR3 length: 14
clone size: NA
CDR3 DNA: TGTGCCACCAGCAGACGCTCTGAGCCGGAAAAACTGTTTTTT
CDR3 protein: CATSRRSEPEKLFF

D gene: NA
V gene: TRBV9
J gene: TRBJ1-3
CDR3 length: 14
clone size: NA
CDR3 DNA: TGTGCCGAAGCGGAGATCTTCTCTGGAAACACCATATATTTT
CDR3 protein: CAEAEIFSGNTIYF

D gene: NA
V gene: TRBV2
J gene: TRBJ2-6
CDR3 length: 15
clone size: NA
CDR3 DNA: TGTGCCAGCAGTGGGAGGGGACCTGGGGCCAACGTCCTGACTTTC
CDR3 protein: CASSGRGPGANVLTF

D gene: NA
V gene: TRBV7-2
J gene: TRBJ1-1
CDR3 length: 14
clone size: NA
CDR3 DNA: TGTGCCAGCAGACGAGACAGGAGAAACACTGAAGCTTTCTTT
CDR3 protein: CASRRDRRNTEAFF

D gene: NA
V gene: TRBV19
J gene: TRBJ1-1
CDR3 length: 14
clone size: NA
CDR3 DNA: TGTGCCAGCACCCGAAGGGGGTCGAGCACTGAAGCTTTCTTT
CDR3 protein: CASTRRGSSTEAFF

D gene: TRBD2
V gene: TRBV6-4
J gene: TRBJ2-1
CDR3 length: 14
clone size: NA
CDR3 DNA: TGTGCCAGCAGTGGGACTAGCGGGGGCAATGAGCAGTTCTTC
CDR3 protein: CASSGTSGGNEQFF

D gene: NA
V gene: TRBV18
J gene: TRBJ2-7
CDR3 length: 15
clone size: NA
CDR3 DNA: TGTGCCAGCTCACCGGGGGCAGGGGTGCTCTACGAGCAGTACTTC
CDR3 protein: CASSPGAGVLYEQYF

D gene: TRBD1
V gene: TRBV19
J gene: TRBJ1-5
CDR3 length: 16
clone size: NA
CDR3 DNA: TGTGCCAGTAGTCCACAGGGGGGACTTTCGAATCAGCCCCAGCATTTT
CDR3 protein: CASSPQGGLSNQPQHF

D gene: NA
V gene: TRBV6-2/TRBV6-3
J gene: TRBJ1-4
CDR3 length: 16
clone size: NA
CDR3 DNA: TGTGCCAGCAGTTACTCTTTATCGACAGGCGATGAAAAACTGTTTTTT
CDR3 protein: CASSYSLSTGDEKLFF

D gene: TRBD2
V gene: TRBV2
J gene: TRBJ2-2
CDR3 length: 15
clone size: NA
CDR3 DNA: TGTGCCAGCAGTGACCTAGCGGACAACACCGGGGAGCTGTTTTTT
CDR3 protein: CASSDLADNTGELFF

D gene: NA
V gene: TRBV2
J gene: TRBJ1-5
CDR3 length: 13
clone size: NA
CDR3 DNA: TGTGCCAGCACAGGGACATCAGATCAGCCCCAGCATTTT
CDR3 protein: CASTGTSDQPQHF

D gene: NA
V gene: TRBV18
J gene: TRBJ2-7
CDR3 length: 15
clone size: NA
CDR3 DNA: TGTGCCAGCTCACCATATACACAAGGGGCCTACGAGCAGTACTTC
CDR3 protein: CASSPYTQGAYEQYF

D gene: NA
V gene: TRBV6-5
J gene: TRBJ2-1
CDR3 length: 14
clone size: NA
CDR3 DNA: TGTGCCAGCAGGGGCAGCCCACGCTACAATGAGCAGTTCTTC
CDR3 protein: CASRGSPRYNEQFF

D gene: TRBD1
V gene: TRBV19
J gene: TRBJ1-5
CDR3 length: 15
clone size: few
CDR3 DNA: TGTGCCAGTAGTACTTCGACAGGGCTCAATCAGCCCCAGCATTTT
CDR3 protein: CASSTSTGLNQPQHF

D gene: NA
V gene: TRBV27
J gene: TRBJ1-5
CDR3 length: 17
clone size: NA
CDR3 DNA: TGTGCCAGCAGTTTCCTTCAGGGGACAAATAGCAATCAGCCCCAGCATTTT
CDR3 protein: CASSFLQGTNSNQPQHF

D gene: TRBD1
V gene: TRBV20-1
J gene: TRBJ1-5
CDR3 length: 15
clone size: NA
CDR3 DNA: TGCAGTGCTAGTCGACAGGGGGCAAGGGATCAGCCCCAGCATTTT
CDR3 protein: CSASRQGARDQPQHF

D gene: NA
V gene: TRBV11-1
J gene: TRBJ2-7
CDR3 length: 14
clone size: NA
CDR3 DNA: TGTGCCAGCAGCATCCGGGACAACGCTTACGAGCAGTACTTC
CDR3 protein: CASSIRDNAYEQYF

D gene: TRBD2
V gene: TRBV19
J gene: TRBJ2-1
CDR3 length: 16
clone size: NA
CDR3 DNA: TGTGCCAGTAGTACCCCTAGCGGGGGGACCTACAATGAGCAGTTCTTC
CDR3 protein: CASSTPSGGTYNEQFF

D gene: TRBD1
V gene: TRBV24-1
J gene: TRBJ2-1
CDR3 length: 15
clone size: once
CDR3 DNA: TGTGCCACCAGTGGGGGACAGGGGGCCTTGAGTGAGCAGTTCTTC
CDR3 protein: CATSGGQGALSEQFF

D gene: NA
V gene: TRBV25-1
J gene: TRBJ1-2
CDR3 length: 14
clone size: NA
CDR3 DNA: TGTGCCAGCAGTGACCCGGGGACAAACTATGGCTACACCTTC
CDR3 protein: CASSDPGTNYGYTF

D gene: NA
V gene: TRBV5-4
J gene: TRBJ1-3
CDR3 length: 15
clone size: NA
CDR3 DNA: TGTGCCAGCAGCTTGGGGGGAGTTGCTGGAAACACCATATATTTT
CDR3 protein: CASSLGGVAGNTIYF

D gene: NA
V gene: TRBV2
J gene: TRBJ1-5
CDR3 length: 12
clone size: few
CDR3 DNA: TGTGCCAGCACCGCAGCGGATCAGCCCCAGCATTTT
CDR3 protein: CASTAADQPQHF

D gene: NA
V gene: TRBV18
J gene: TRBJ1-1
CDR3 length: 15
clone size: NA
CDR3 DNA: TGTGCCAGCTCACTCGACAGGACCTTGAACACTGAAGCTTTCTTT
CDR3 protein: CASSLDRTLNTEAFF

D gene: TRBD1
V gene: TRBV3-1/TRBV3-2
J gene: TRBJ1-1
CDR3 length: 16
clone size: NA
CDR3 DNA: TGTGCCAGCAGCCCGACCGGGACAGTACGGAACACTGAAGCTTTCTTT
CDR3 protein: CASSPTGTVRNTEAFF

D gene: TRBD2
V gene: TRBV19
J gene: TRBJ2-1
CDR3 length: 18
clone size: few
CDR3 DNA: TGTGCCAGTAGTATAGGGGGGGGGAGCCTAGGGCCCGACAATGAGCAGTTCTTC
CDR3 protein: CASSIGGGSLGPDNEQFF

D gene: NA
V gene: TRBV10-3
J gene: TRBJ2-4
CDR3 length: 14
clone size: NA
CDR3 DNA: TGTGCCATCAGTGAGCCCTCCAGGGGAGACATTCAGTACTTC
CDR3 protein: CAISEPSRGDIQYF

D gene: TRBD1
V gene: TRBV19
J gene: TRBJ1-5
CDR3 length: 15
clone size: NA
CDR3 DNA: TGTGCCAGTAACCCGGGACAGTCCGGCAATCAGCCCCAGCATTTT
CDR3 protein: CASNPGQSGNQPQHF

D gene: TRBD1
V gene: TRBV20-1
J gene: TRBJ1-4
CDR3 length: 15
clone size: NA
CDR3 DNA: TGCAGTGCTAGTCAACAGGGGGCCTCTAGTGAAAAACTGTTTTTT
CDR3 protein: CSASQQGASSEKLFF

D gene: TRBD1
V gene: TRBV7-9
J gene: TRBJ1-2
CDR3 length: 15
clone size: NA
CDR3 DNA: TGTGCCAGCAGCTCCACGGGACAGAATTCCTATGGCTACACCTTC
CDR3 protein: CASSSTGQNSYGYTF

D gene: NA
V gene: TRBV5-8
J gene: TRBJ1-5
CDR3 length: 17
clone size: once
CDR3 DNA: TGTGCCAGCAGCTTGGCCAAGCGAAGCTATAGCAATCAGCCCCAGCATTTT
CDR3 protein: CASSLAKRSYSNQPQHF